A single sample gave rise to the 30 T cell receptor beta chains below, sequenced in a study of T cells in Graves' hyperthyroidism and ophthalmopathy. There were TCR beta CDR3 regions amplified from RNA transcripts. HTBI primers were employed in a first-round RT-PCR of the TCR CDR3. TCRdb re-called the multiplex PCR reads through MiXCR, storing one row per CDR3 protein. The top ten clones hold 15% to 20% of a sample with fewer than 600,000 distinct CDR3 sequences, about 15% of them seen once. Sequencing was performed on blood. Receptors originate from a woman between 18 and 29 years old with Graves' hyperthyroidism.

There are many counts of this clonotype. This chain links TRBV30 with TRBJ2-1; 7 bases map to TRBD2. This CDR3 has 11 amino acids. Germline CDR1 reads GTSNPN; CDR2 reads SVGIG (reference sequence). V shed 1 base, J shed 12 bases, and the junction held 3 bases outside the gene matches. The CDR3 DNA follows: TGTGCCTGGAGTGGACTAGCCGGGCAGTTCTTC. This gives the protein CAWSGLAGQFF. Supplemented by reference TRBV30 and TRBJ2-1, the full variable domain reads SQTIHQWPATLVQPVGSPLSLECTVEGTSNPNLYWYRQAAGRGLQLLFYSVGIGQISSEVPQNLSASRPQDRQFILSSKKLLLSDSGFYLCAWSGLAGQFFGPGTRLTVL.

This clonotype was counted at least ten times. The rearrangement uses TRBV7-3 and TRBJ1-1; no reliable D call. V was cut by 5 bases and J by 0 bases, with 13 bases left in between. The germline gives CDR1 SGHTA, CDR2 FQGTGA. This CDR3 region has 15 residues. The CDR3 loop is CASSPGVSLNTEAFF. The CDR3 coding sequence is TGTGCCAGCAGCCCAGGTGTGTCCCTGAACACTGAAGCTTTCTTT.

This clonotype was picked up many times. V gene TRBV24-1 combines with J gene TRBJ1-2; 8 bases line up with TRBD1. This CDR3 comprises 16 residues. Germline CDR1 reads KGHDR; CDR2 reads SFDVKD. V shed 1 base, J shed 3 bases, and the junction held 6 bases outside the gene matches. CDR3 in amino acids: CATSDFGQGGDYGYTF. The CDR3 DNA is TGTGCCACCAGTGATTTTGGACAGGGAGGGGACTATGGCTACACCTTC.

This clonotype was detected ten times or more. This chain links TRBV27 with TRBJ2-1; 9 nucleotides agree with TRBD2. V lost 0 bases to trimming and J lost 0 bases; unmatched junction nucleotides: 6. The germline V gene has CDR1 MNHEY and CDR2 SMNVEV (reference sequence). CDR3 length: 18 residues. The CDR3 reads CASSLSSGRPSSYNEQFF. CDR3 DNA: TGTGCCAGCAGTTTATCCAGCGGGAGGCCCAGCTCCTACAATGAGCAGTTCTTC.

The V and J genes are TRBV11-3 and TRBJ2-5; 7 bases align to TRBD1. Germline CDR1 and CDR2: SGHNT and YENEEA. The V and J ends lost 4 bases and 1 base, in that order; junction bases with no gene match: 12. CDR3 size: 17 residues. The CDR3 reads CASSSRTGPRSQETQYF. The CDR3 DNA is TGTGCCAGCAGCTCGCGGACAGGCCCAAGGTCCCAAGAGACCCAGTACTTC.

The rearrangement joins TRBV9 to TRBJ1-1; D unresolved. This CDR3 is built from 17 residues. Germline V gene lookup returns CDR1 SGDLS and CDR2 YYNGEE. V shed 0 bases and J shed 1 base, with 16 bases lying between them. Here the CDR3 reads CASSVGDFGRENTEAFF. DNA for the CDR3: TGTGCCAGCAGCGTAGGAGATTTCGGGCGTGAGAACACTGAAGCTTTCTTT.

The genes are TRBV29-1 and TRBJ1-3, with a tentative D call TRBD1 (6 bases). The germline V gene has CDR1 SQVTM and CDR2 ANQGSEA. This CDR3 spans 13 amino acids. The V gene lost 4 bases and the J gene lost 3 bases, with 10 bases spanning the gap. CDR3 loop: CSVARDIGNTIYF. The DNA for the CDR3 is TGCAGCGTTGCCCGGGACATTGGAAACACCATATATTTT.

This clonotype showed up just a few times. The CDR3 nucleotides read TGTGCCAGTACCCAGACAGGGCCCGAGCAGTTCTTC. It is translated as CASTQTGPEQFF. The chain carries TRBV19 and TRBJ2-1, with 7 bases aligning to TRBD1. CDR3 length: 12 residues. In germline, CDR1 is LNHDA, CDR2 SQIVND (reference sequence). Unmatched junction bases numbered 7, after V lost 7 bases and J lost 10 bases.

J is TRBJ2-2 and V is TRBV4-1, with 7 nucleotides matching TRBD1. CDR1 is MGHRA and CDR2 is YSYEKL in the germline V gene. The CDR3 sequence is 14 residues long. The V and J ends lost 4 bases and 13 bases, in that order; junction bases with no gene match: 12. The CDR3 reads CASSPYRQGMVLFF. The CDR3 region has the DNA TGCGCCAGCAGCCCCTACCGACAGGGAATGGTGCTGTTTTTT.

This clonotype showed up many times. V gene TRBV5-1 combines with J gene TRBJ1-1; D not resolved. The CDR3 covers 14 residues. Trimming took 2 bases from V and 1 from J, leaving 9 bases between them. Germline V CDR1 and CDR2: SGHRS, YFSETQ. The CDR3 reads CASSLSPENTEAFF. CDR3 in DNA: TGCGCCAGCAGCTTATCCCCGGAGAACACTGAAGCTTTCTTT. Looking up the rest from reference TRBV5-1 and TRBJ1-1 gives the full variable domain: KAGVTQTPRYLIKTRGQQVTLSCSPISGHRSVSWYQQTPGQGLQFLFEYFSETQRNKGNFPGRFSGRQFSNSRSEMNVSTLELGDSALYLCASSLSPENTEAFFGQGTRLTVV.

The table lists this clonotype with many counts. The rearrangement links TRBV5-1 to TRBJ2-1, with D perhaps TRBD2 (5 bases). The V and J ends lost 0 bases and 4 bases respectively, with 11 bases between them. The CDR3 covers 15 residues. Germline V CDR1 and CDR2: SGHRS, YFSETQ. The CDR3 nucleotides read TGCGCCAGCAGCTTGGAATTTGGCGGGTACAATGAGCAGTTCTTC. Translating it yields CASSLEFGGYNEQFF.

In this sample, this clonotype turned up many times. The rearrangement links TRBV20-1 to TRBJ2-7; TRBD2 matches at 12 bases. This CDR3 has 14 residues. The ends lost 6 bases at V and 0 bases at J; junction bases unmatched: 3. Germline V CDR1 and CDR2: DFQATT, SNEGSKA (reference sequence). The CDR3 protein is CSAWTSGISYEQYF. The CDR3 DNA sequence: TGCAGTGCGTGGACTAGCGGGATCTCCTACGAGCAGTACTTC.

This clonotype was seen ten or more times. This chain joins TRBV27 and TRBJ1-1, with a weak D call TRBD1 (5 bases). V was pared by 3 bases and J by 7 bases, with 12 bases between. The CDR3 is 13 amino acids. Germline CDR1 MNHEY, CDR2 SMNVEV (reference sequence). The CDR3 is CASSFLGHREAFF. The CDR3 DNA follows: TGTGCCAGCAGTTTCCTCGGACATCGTGAAGCTTTCTTT.

The chain uses TRBV19 and TRBJ2-1, with TRBD2 matching 10 bases. Germline trimming cut 5 bases from V and 2 bases from J; bases unmatched to any gene: 6. Germline V gene lookup returns CDR1 LNHDA and CDR2 SQIVND (reference sequence). CDR3 length: 16 amino acids. In DNA form, the CDR3 reads TGTGCCAGTAGTCGGGTAGCGGGAGGTCCCTACAATGAGCAGTTCTTC. Translation: CASSRVAGGPYNEQFF.

This clonotype was recorded at least ten times. The chain is built from TRBV11-2 and TRBJ2-7; D is possibly TRBD1 or TRBD2 (5 bases each). CDR3 size: 15 residues. Per the germline V gene, CDR1 is SGHAT and CDR2 is FQNNGV. Trimming pared 0 bases from V and 3 bases from J, leaving 12 bases between. CDR3 sequence: CASSLEAGTGYEQYV. CDR3 bases: TGTGCCAGCAGCTTAGAGGCAGGGACCGGCTACGAGCAGTACGTC.

In its sample, this clonotype was seen a few times. J is TRBJ1-1 and V is TRBV20-1, with D perhaps TRBD1 (6 bases). Germline V lookup: CDR1 DFQATT, CDR2 SNEGSKA (reference sequence). V lost 6 bases and J 4 bases, leaving 21 bases between the germline ends. The CDR3 has 15 residues. Here the CDR3 DNA reads TGCAGTGCACCAGACCGGGACACTTTTTCCACTGAAGCTTTCTTT. Its protein product is CSAPDRDTFSTEAFF.

This clonotype showed up many times. The chain combines TRBV20-1 with TRBJ2-5, with D maybe TRBD2 (5 bases). V lost 3 bases and J 1 base, leaving 9 bases between the germline ends. The germline V gene encodes CDR1 DFQATT and CDR2 SNEGSKA (reference sequence). CDR3 length: 13 amino acids. The CDR3 DNA sequence: TGCAGTGCTAGCACTGCGGGCCAAGAGACCCAGTACTTC. This translates into CSASTAGQETQYF.

The gene calls are TRBV7-9 and TRBJ1-2; D is ambiguous. V was pared by 5 bases and J by 7 bases, with 14 bases between. The CDR3 loop spans 13 amino acids. Germline V gene data show CDR1 as SEHNR and CDR2 as FQNEAQ (reference sequence). The CDR3 DNA reads as TGTGCCAGCAGCGAGAAGGAGGGATTTGGCTACACCTTC. Encoded protein: CASSEKEGFGYTF.

This clonotype came up many times. The chain employs TRBV7-2 and TRBJ2-5, with D possibly TRBD1 on 6 matching bases. Germline V gene sequence: CDR1 SGHTA, CDR2 FQGNSA. CDR3 length: 13 amino acids. Trimming removed 5 bases from V and 5 bases from J, with 12 bases in between. The CDR3 spells CASSGDRRETQYF. CDR3 coding DNA: TGTGCCAGCAGCGGAGACAGGAGGGAGACCCAGTACTTC. Supplemented by reference TRBV7-2 and TRBJ2-5, the full variable domain reads GAGVSQSPSNKVTEKGKDVELRCDPISGHTALYWYRQSLGQGLEFLIYFQGNSAPDKSGLPSDRFSAERTGGSVSTLTIQRTQQEDSAVYLCASSGDRRETQYFGPGTRLLVL.

This clonotype was found many times. The chain recombines TRBV7-8 with TRBJ1-5, with D perhaps TRBD1 (5 bases). CDR1 is SGHVS, CDR2 FQNEAQ, per germline. The CDR3 spans 12 residues. V lost 2 bases and J 14 bases, leaving 13 bases between the germline ends. DNA of the CDR3: TGTGCCAGCAGCTTACCTCTGGGGCTCAAGCATTTT. It specifies CASSLPLGLKHF. The variable domain in full, completed from reference TRBV7-8 and TRBJ1-5, reads GAGVSQSPRYKVAKRGQDVALRCDPISGHVSLFWYQQALGQGPEFLTYFQNEAQLDKSGLPSDRFFAERPEGSVSTLKIQRTQQEDSAVYLCASSLPLGLKHFGDGTRLSIL.

This clonotype occurred many times. For the CDR3, the DNA is TGTGCCAGCAGCGCCAGGGGACTTCAAGAGACCCAGTACTTC. Residues: CASSARGLQETQYF. V usage is TRBV7-8 and J usage is TRBJ2-5; D is possibly TRBD1 or TRBD2 (6 bases each). Deletions cut 5 bases from V and 2 bases from J, with 12 bases between. The CDR3 runs 14 residues. Germline CDR1 SGHVS, CDR2 FQNEAQ.

V gene TRBV20-1 combines with J gene TRBJ1-1; tentative D call: TRBD1 (5 bases). Germline assignment: CDR1 DFQATT and CDR2 SNEGSKA (reference sequence). This CDR3 comprises 13 residues. Trimming pared 6 bases from V and 5 bases from J, leaving 16 bases between. The CDR3 is CSAPWGGETEAFF. Here the CDR3 DNA reads TGCAGTGCACCCTGGGGGGGGGAAACTGAAGCTTTCTTT.

This clonotype showed up many times. This chain joins TRBV5-1 and TRBJ2-1; the D gene is possibly TRBD2 (5 bases). The CDR3 is 13 amino acids. The germline CDR1 and CDR2 sequences are SGHRS and YFSETQ. Trimming cost V 2 bases and J 5 bases, with 8 bases left between them. The chain's CDR3 is CASSFGSDNEQFF. In DNA, the CDR3 is TGCGCCAGCAGCTTCGGTAGCGACAATGAGCAGTTCTTC.

This clonotype was counted many times. The chain uses TRBV24-1 and TRBJ2-1; TRBD1 matches at 10 bases. This CDR3 is built from 16 residues. The germline CDR1 and CDR2 sequences are KGHDR and SFDVKD. J gave up 3 bases and V 2 bases, and 3 bases lay outside the gene matches. CDR3: CATSDSGTGVYNEQFF. CDR3 nucleotides: TGTGCCACCAGTGATTCAGGGACAGGGGTCTACAATGAGCAGTTCTTC.

This clonotype showed up just a few times. The chain has TRBV7-2 and TRBJ1-2; D uncertain. This CDR3 comprises 14 residues. V lost 1 base, J lost 3 bases, and 9 bases lay in between. Germline assignment: CDR1 SGHTA and CDR2 FQGNSA. In nucleotides, the CDR3 is TGTGCCAGCAGCTTAGTTGCAGATGACTATGGCTACACCTTC. It translates to CASSLVADDYGYTF.

This clonotype appeared a few times. The germline gene is not matched at one end of the junction; a read error may be the cause. The chain links TRBV30 to TRBJ2-2, with TRBD2 matching over 7 bases. The germline CDR1 and CDR2 sequences are GTSNPN and SVGIG (reference sequence). The CDR3 spans 14 residues. DNA of the CDR3: TGTGCCTGGAGGGAGGGAGGGCCCACCGGGGAGCTGCTTTTT. Translated: CAWREGGPTGELLF.

This clonotype was seen ten or more times. The chain joins TRBV19 to TRBJ1-2, with D tentatively TRBD1 (5 bases). The CDR3 length is 17 residues. CDR1 is LNHDA and CDR2 is SQIVND in the germline V gene (reference sequence). The V and J ends lost 0 bases and 2 bases respectively, with 16 bases between them. CDR3 sequence: CASSIEVRVIGNYGYTF. For the CDR3, the DNA is TGTGCCAGTAGTATAGAGGTCAGGGTTATCGGGAACTATGGCTACACCTTC.

There are many counts of this clonotype. The V gene is TRBV5-1, the J gene TRBJ1-4; D gene uncertain. Trimming pared 0 bases from V and 4 bases from J, leaving 10 bases between. Germline-derived CDR1 and CDR2 are SGHRS and YFSETQ. This CDR3 has 15 residues. CDR3 in DNA: TGCGCCAGCAGCTTGGCTCCGGGTCTTAATGAAAAACTGTTTTTT. Amino acids: CASSLAPGLNEKLFF.

This clonotype has a count of ten or more. J is TRBJ1-1 and V is TRBV19; D may be TRBD1 (5 bases). Deletions cut 6 bases from V and 6 bases from J, with 14 bases between. Germline V lookup: CDR1 LNHDA, CDR2 SQIVND (reference sequence). The CDR3 is 13 residues long. CDR3 protein: CASSFGTVAEAFF. The CDR3 coding sequence is TGTGCCAGTAGCTTCGGGACTGTGGCTGAAGCTTTCTTT.

There are many counts of this clonotype. The chain joins TRBV3-1 to TRBJ1-2; no firm D call. V was trimmed by 1 base and J by 4 bases, leaving 10 bases between them. Germline CDR1 is LGHDT and CDR2 is YNNKEL (reference sequence). CDR3 size: 14 residues. The CDR3 DNA reads TGTGCCAGCAGCCAAGTGCTGGGAGGCTATGGCTACACCTTC. Translated: CASSQVLGGYGYTF.